A single sample is the source of the 3 T cell receptor beta chains below, sequenced in a study of CD8+CD57+ T cells in acquired aplastic anemia. Profiling that covered TCR beta VDJ and CDR3 relied on genomic DNA as its template. A single record per CDR3 protein comes from TCRdb applying MiXCR to the reads. The sample comprises about 95,000 distinct CDR3 sequences, roughly two thirds of which are singletons, and 65% rests with the top ten. All sequencing subjects had displayed CD8+CD57+ cell expansion on flow cytometry. Sequenced input: sorted CD4+, CD8+, or CD8+CD57+ T cells (not recorded which) from PBMCs. Receptors originate from a human donor with aplastic anemia.

This clonotype is termed large. This chain connects TRBV7-6 to TRBJ2-1, with 8 bases matching TRBD2. J lost 5 bases, V lost 1 base, and 4 bases had no gene match. The CDR3 runs 15 residues. Germline CDR1 is SGHVS and CDR2 is FNYEAQ. CDR3 nucleotides: TGTGCCAGCAGCTTAGAAGCGGGAGATAACAATGAGCAGTTCTTC. It encodes CASSLEAGDNNEQFF.

This sequence joins TRBV19 and TRBJ2-3, with D perhaps TRBD2 (5 bases). The germline V and J ends were trimmed by 10 bases and 0 bases, with 14 bases remaining between them. Germline V lookup: CDR1 LNHDA, CDR2 SQIVND (reference sequence). The CDR3 length is 14 residues. The CDR3 here is CATRETRSTDTQYF. In DNA form, the CDR3 reads TGTGCCACCCGGGAAACTAGAAGCACAGATACGCAGTATTTT.

A few counts support this clonotype. The V gene is TRBV2, the J gene TRBJ2-1; D remains ambiguous. The CDR3 consists of 14 residues. CDR1 SNHLY and CDR2 FYNNEI come from the germline V gene. V was cut by 3 bases and J by 0 bases, with 6 bases left in between. The CDR3: CASSDTSSYNEQFF. In DNA, the CDR3 is TGTGCCAGCAGTGATACCAGCTCCTACAATGAGCAGTTCTTC. The entire variable domain, with the rest obtained from reference TRBV2 and TRBJ2-1, is as follows: EPEVTQTPSHQVTQMGQEVILRCVPISNHLYFYWYRQILGQKVEFLVSFYNNEISEKSEIFDDQFSVERPDGSNFTLKIRSTKLEDSAMYFCASSDTSSYNEQFFGPGTRLTVL.